This T cell receptor beta chain was sequenced in a study of blood T cell repertoires in COVID-19. Trimming took off 2 bases at V and 4 bases at J, with 12 bases between the two ends. Germline assignment: CDR1 KGHSH and CDR2 LQKENI. This CDR3 region has 15 residues. Generated by immunoSEQ multiplex PCR, the TCRdb table keeps only in-frame clones and is missing some. Among about 140,000 clones listed, over 70% were seen once. The clonotype originates from a man aged 55 to 69 with active or convalescent COVID-19. The V call is TRBV18, the J call TRBJ1-5; weak D call: TRBD1 (5 bases). The sample was peripheral blood. CDR3 nucleotide sequence: TGTGCCAGCTCACCATCCTACAGGTCGAATCAGCCCCAGCATTTT. Its translation: CASSPSYRSNQPQHF.